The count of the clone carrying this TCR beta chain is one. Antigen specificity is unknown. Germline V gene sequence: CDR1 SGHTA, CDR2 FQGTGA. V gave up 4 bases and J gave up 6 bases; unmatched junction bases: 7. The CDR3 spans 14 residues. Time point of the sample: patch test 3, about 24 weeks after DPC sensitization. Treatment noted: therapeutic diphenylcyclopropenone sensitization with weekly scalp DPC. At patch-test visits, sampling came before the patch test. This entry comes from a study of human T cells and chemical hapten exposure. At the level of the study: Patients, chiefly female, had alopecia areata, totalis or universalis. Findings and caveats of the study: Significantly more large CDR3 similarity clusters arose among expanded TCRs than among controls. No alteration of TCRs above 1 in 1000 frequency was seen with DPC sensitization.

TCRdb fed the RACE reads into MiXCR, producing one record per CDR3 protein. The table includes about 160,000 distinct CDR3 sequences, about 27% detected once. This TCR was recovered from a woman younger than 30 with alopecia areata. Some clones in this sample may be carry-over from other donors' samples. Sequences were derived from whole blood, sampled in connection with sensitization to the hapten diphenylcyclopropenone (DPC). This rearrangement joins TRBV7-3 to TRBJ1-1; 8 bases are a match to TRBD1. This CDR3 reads CASSSGQDRAEAFF. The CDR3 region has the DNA TGTGCCAGCAGCTCAGGACAGGACAGGGCTGAAGCTTTCTTT.